These 31 T cell receptor beta chains were sequenced from one sample in a study of blood T cell repertoires in COVID-19 (dated by TCRdb to about 2020). The library was built by means of the immunoSEQ multiplex PCR assay. This is the immuneACCESS table as TCRdb keeps it, with only in-frame sequences that have V and J called. A part of the clones is gone; compared with another copy, unresolved V genes explain less than half, and the rest is unexplained. The sample has approximately 360,000 clones on record, roughly 90% of them singletons. Of the sample, 1% to 1.5% is held by the ten largest clones. The specimen was peripheral blood. These receptors all stem from a man in his forties with acute or convalescent COVID-19.

This sequence joins TRBV7-6 and TRBJ2-7; 13 positions match TRBD2. Germline assignment: CDR1 SGHVS and CDR2 FNYEAQ. After removal of 4 bases from V and 4 bases from J, the junction contained 4 bases not matched to a gene. The CDR3 is made up of 15 amino acids. For the CDR3, the DNA is TGTGCCAGCAGCTCTACTAGCGGGAGGGTTTACGAGCAGTACTTC. Encoded protein: CASSSTSGRVYEQYF.

This clone was observed a handful of times. The chain uses TRBV3-1 (or the pseudogene TRBV3-2) and TRBJ2-1, with a tentative D call TRBD2 (5 bases). The CDR3 length is 14 residues. Trimming took off 4 bases at V and 7 bases at J, with 14 bases between the two ends. Germline CDR1 reads LGHDT; CDR2 reads YNNKEL (reference sequence). Here the CDR3 reads CASSRGYRSNEQFF. The DNA of the CDR3 is TGTGCCAGCAGCCGCGGGTATCGGTCGAATGAGCAGTTCTTC.

The chain carries TRBV4-1 and TRBJ2-1; perhaps TRBD1 as D (6 bases). CDR1 and CDR2 from the germline V gene are MGHRA and YSYEKL. The CDR3 covers 13 residues. The ends were cut back, 4 bases at V and 7 bases at J, with 11 bases in the middle. The DNA of the CDR3 is TGCGCCAGCAGCCTCGGACAGATAAATGAGCAGTTCTTC. This codes for CASSLGQINEQFF.

About this clone: The sample holds other DNA sequences that translate to the same CDR3. This sequence joins TRBV6-5 and TRBJ2-1; weak D call: TRBD1 (5 bases). Germline V gene sequence: CDR1 MNHEY, CDR2 SVGAGI. The V and J ends lost 2 bases and 9 bases respectively, with 11 bases between them. The CDR3 extends over 13 amino acids. The DNA for the CDR3 is TGTGCCAGCAGTTACAGGCAGGGCCCTGAGCAGTTCTTC. Its protein is CASSYRQGPEQFF.

The rearrangement links TRBV27 to TRBJ2-3; maybe TRBD1 (5 bases). Trimming shortened V by 6 bases and J by 3 bases, and 13 bases separated the two germline ends. This CDR3 is 14 amino acids long. Germline V gene data show CDR1 as MNHEY and CDR2 as SMNVEV (reference sequence). This CDR3 reads CASRASGLTDTQYF. The CDR3 region has the DNA TGTGCCAGCAGGGCTTCAGGGTTGACAGATACGCAGTATTTT.

This sequence joins TRBV6-5 and TRBJ1-2; D not resolved. Germline V CDR1 and CDR2: MNHEY, SVGAGI. V lost 0 bases and J lost 3, with 5 bases in between. CDR3 length: 13 amino acids. The CDR3 DNA reads TGTGCCAGCAGTTACTCGGGAGACTATGGCTACACCTTC. Residues: CASSYSGDYGYTF.

This clone was seen only once. The CDR3 protein is CASPPGEEDDNQPQHF. The CDR3 region has the DNA TGTGCCAGCCCCCCCGGGGAGGAGGATGACAATCAGCCCCAGCATTTT. This chain uses TRBV6-6 with TRBJ1-5, with unresolved D. CDR1 and CDR2 (germline): MNHNY, SVGAGI (reference sequence). CDR3 length: 16 amino acids. Trimming cost V 8 bases and J 3 bases, with 20 bases left between them.

This clone was detected only once. V usage is TRBV6-5 and J usage is TRBJ2-5; no definite D call. Trimming stripped 5 bases from V and 1 base from J, with 14 bases between. The CDR3 spans 15 residues. The germline gives CDR1 MNHEY, CDR2 SVGAGI. CDR3 DNA: TGTGCCAGCAGTCCAGCGTTTGAGGCCCAAGAGACCCAGTACTTC. Its protein product is CASSPAFEAQETQYF.

The CDR3 sequence: CASSVGTGPTEAFF. The CDR3 DNA reads TGTGCCAGCAGCGTAGGGACAGGGCCCACTGAAGCTTTCTTT. V and J are TRBV9 and TRBJ1-1; TRBD1 matches 8 bases. Germline values: CDR1 SGDLS, CDR2 YYNGEE. This CDR3 contains 14 residues. Trimming took 0 bases from V and 4 from J; bases not matched to a gene: 2.

The chain recombines TRBV19 with TRBJ2-2, with 11 positions matching TRBD2. The V segment lost 6 bases and the J segment 4 bases; nucleotides outside the gene matches: 4. The CDR3 extends over 15 amino acids. Looked up from germline, CDR1 is LNHDA and CDR2 is SQIVND (reference sequence). DNA of the CDR3: TGTGCCAGTAGCACTAGCGGGAGATTCACCGGGGAGCTGTTTTTT. This translates into CASSTSGRFTGELFF. Drawing the rest from reference TRBV19 and TRBJ2-2, the complete variable domain is DGGITQSPKYLFRKEGQNVTLSCEQNLNHDAMYWYRQDPGQGLRLIYYSQIVNDFQKGDIAEGYSVSREKKESFPLTVTSAQKNPTAFYLCASSTSGRFTGELFFGEGSRLTVL.

The V gene is TRBV4-2, the J gene TRBJ1-5, with a tentative D call TRBD1 (5 bases). V lost 3 bases, J lost 12 bases, and 24 bases lay in between. CDR1 and CDR2 from the germline V gene are LGHNA and YNFKEQ. CDR3 size: 16 residues. The CDR3 region is CASSQGRGPKALFQHF. CDR3 nucleotides: TGTGCCAGCAGCCAGGGGCGGGGCCCCAAAGCTTTGTTCCAGCATTTT.

This chain connects TRBV12-3 or TRBV12-4 to TRBJ1-2, with 7 bases identical to TRBD1. J lost 6 bases, V lost 5 bases, and 6 bases had no gene match. This CDR3 has 13 residues. CDR3 nucleotide sequence: TGTGCCAGCAGTATAACCGGACAGGATGGCTACACCTTC. It is translated as CASSITGQDGYTF.

This clone is a singleton in its sample. This rearrangement joins TRBV27 to TRBJ1-6; possibly TRBD1 for D (5 bases). The CDR3 consists of 16 residues. The germline CDR1 and CDR2 sequences are MNHEY and SMNVEV (reference sequence). Trimming removed 6 bases from V and 4 bases from J, with 16 bases in between. The CDR3 bases are TGTGCCAGCAGCAGGACAACCGACTTATATAATTCACCCCTCCACTTT. Its translation: CASSRTTDLYNSPLHF.

The chain combines TRBV6-2 or TRBV6-3 with TRBJ2-7; 9 bases agree with TRBD1. The trim removed 6 bases at V and 2 bases at J, leaving 5 bases unmatched. Germline V lookup: CDR1 MNHEY, CDR2 SVGEGT. This CDR3 spans 14 amino acids. CDR3 residues: CASSRDRVAYEQYF. The CDR3 nucleotides are TGTGCCAGCAGCCGGGACAGGGTAGCCTACGAGCAGTACTTC.

The chain links TRBV3-1 (or the pseudogene TRBV3-2) to TRBJ2-1; TRBD1 matches at 11 bases. J gave up 3 bases and V 0 bases, and 13 bases lay outside the gene matches. The CDR3 has 20 amino acids. CDR1 and CDR2 from the germline V gene are LGHDT and YNNKEL (reference sequence). The CDR3 loop is CASSQDLAVLGTGGYNEQFF. The CDR3 coding sequence is TGTGCCAGCAGCCAAGACCTCGCTGTTCTTGGGACAGGGGGCTACAATGAGCAGTTCTTC.

This clone was seen a single time. This sequence joins TRBV4-3 and TRBJ2-7; 9 nucleotides line up with TRBD2. J was trimmed by 4 bases and V by 0 bases; bases with no gene match: 4. The germline V gene encodes CDR1 LGHNA and CDR2 YSLEER. The CDR3 has 15 residues. CDR3 amino acids: CASSQERGGLYEQYF. The CDR3 region has the DNA TGCGCCAGCAGCCAAGAGCGGGGGGGCCTGTACGAGCAGTACTTC.

The chain recombines TRBV5-8 with TRBJ1-1; 9 bases agree with TRBD1. The CDR3 contains 13 residues. The V segment lost 6 bases and the J segment 7 bases; nucleotides outside the gene matches: 7. Germline loops: CDR1 SGHTS, CDR2 YDEGEE. Here the CDR3 reads CASNYPGQGEAFF. The CDR3 DNA reads as TGTGCCAGCAACTACCCGGGACAGGGTGAAGCTTTCTTT.

This rearrangement joins TRBV27 to TRBJ2-5; D ambiguous. Germline CDR1 MNHEY, CDR2 SMNVEV (reference sequence). This CDR3 region has 13 residues. V gave up 2 bases and J gave up 5 bases, with 9 bases separating them. CDR3 loop: CASSLIAMETQYF. The CDR3 DNA follows: TGTGCCAGCAGTTTAATAGCAATGGAGACCCAGTACTTC.

V gene TRBV28 combines with J gene TRBJ2-4, with D possibly TRBD2 on 7 matching bases. Per the germline V gene, CDR1 is MDHEN and CDR2 is SYDVKM. The CDR3 covers 12 residues. Trimming pared 8 bases from V and 11 bases from J, leaving 16 bases between. The CDR3: CASYSGGPVQYF. The CDR3 coding sequence is TGTGCCAGCTATTCGGGGGGCCCTGTTCAGTACTTC.

This chain uses TRBV25-1 with TRBJ2-2; D perhaps matches TRBD2 (6 bases). The V end lost 6 bases, the J end lost 2 bases, and 7 bases lay between the germline ends. The CDR3 consists of 13 residues. Germline V gene sequence: CDR1 MGHDK, CDR2 SYGVNS. DNA of the CDR3: TGTGCCAGCAGCGGACTAAACACCGGGGAGCTGTTTTTT. It codes for CASSGLNTGELFF.

The chain links TRBV29-1 to TRBJ2-7; a possible D gene is TRBD1 (6 bases). The CDR3 loop spans 13 amino acids. Trimming pared 4 bases from V and 0 bases from J, leaving 10 bases between. Germline V CDR1 and CDR2: SQVTM, ANQGSEA. DNA for the CDR3: TGCAGCGTTGTGGCAGGGGACTCCTACGAGCAGTACTTC. The encoded protein is CSVVAGDSYEQYF.

Note on this clone: The identical CDR3 is also encoded by other nucleotide sequences in the sample. The chain combines TRBV27 with TRBJ1-4; D might be TRBD1 (5 bases). Germline V gene lookup returns CDR1 MNHEY and CDR2 SMNVEV (reference sequence). The ends were cut back, 2 bases at V and 6 bases at J, with 10 bases in the middle. The CDR3 runs 14 residues. Written as DNA, the CDR3 is TGTGCCAGCAGTTTAACAGGCGGCTATGAAAAACTGTTTTTT. It codes for CASSLTGGYEKLFF.

This chain joins TRBV5-6 and TRBJ2-7, with D perhaps matching TRBD1 (6 bases). Germline V gene sequence: CDR1 SGHDT, CDR2 YYEEEE. V lost 2 bases to trimming and J lost 2 bases, with 8 bases between them. CDR3 length: 13 residues. CDR3: CASSFTGPYEQYF. For the CDR3, the DNA is TGTGCCAGCAGCTTTACAGGGCCCTACGAGCAGTACTTC.

The chain couples TRBV30 to TRBJ1-1; 8 positions match TRBD1. Trimming cost V 2 bases and J 0 bases; bases outside gene matches: 5. The CDR3 sequence is 15 residues long. Germline V gene lookup returns CDR1 GTSNPN and CDR2 SVGIG (reference sequence). Written as DNA, the CDR3 is TGTGCCTGGAGTAAGACAGGGGTTCTGAACACTGAAGCTTTCTTT. Translating gives CAWSKTGVLNTEAFF.

The chain recombines TRBV19 with TRBJ1-6, with TRBD1 matching over 8 bases. Germline V CDR1 and CDR2: LNHDA, SQIVND (reference sequence). J was trimmed by 0 bases and V by 8 bases; bases with no gene match: 12. There are 18 residues in the CDR3. CDR3 sequence (DNA): TGTGCCAGTCACGGAAGGACAGGGCGTTACTCCTATAATTCACCCCTCCACTTT. This encodes CASHGRTGRYSYNSPLHF.

This chain connects TRBV7-2 to TRBJ2-3; 15 bases align to TRBD2. The CDR3 has 17 amino acids. V lost 2 bases, J lost 5 bases, and 5 bases stayed unmatched. Germline lookup yields CDR1 SGHTA and CDR2 FQGNSA. CDR3 protein: CASSLRGLAGGIDTQYF. CDR3 coding DNA: TGTGCCAGCAGCTTACGCGGACTAGCGGGGGGGATAGATACGCAGTATTTT.

A single count supports this clone. Within the sample, other DNA sequences also encode this same CDR3. The chain is built from TRBV19 and TRBJ1-2, with D possibly TRBD1 on 5 matching bases. The length of the CDR3 is 11 residues. Trimming took off 3 bases at V and 7 bases at J, with 6 bases between the two ends. Germline CDR1 and CDR2: LNHDA and SQIVND (reference sequence). Here the CDR3 DNA reads TGTGCCAGTAGTATCGGGGGTGGCTACACCTTC. Translating it yields CASSIGGGYTF.

Worth noting for this clone: A junction end diverges from the germline sequence, so it may reflect a read error. The chain has TRBV7-7 and TRBJ2-1, with a tentative D call TRBD2 (5 bases). Germline V gene lookup returns CDR1 SSHAT and CDR2 FNYEAQ (reference sequence). This CDR3 comprises 14 residues. The CDR3 DNA sequence: TGTGCTAGCAGCTTAGCAGGAGGCCACAATGAGCAGTTCTTC. Translation: CASSLAGGHNEQFF. Full variable domain (outside the CDR3, taken from reference TRBV7-7 and TRBJ2-1): GAGVSQSPRYKVTKRGQDVTLRCDPISSHATLYWYQQALGQGPEFLTYFNYEAQPDKSGLPSDRFSAERPEGSISTLTIQRTEQRDSAMYRCASSLAGGHNEQFFGPGTRLTVL.

The V gene is TRBV28, the J gene TRBJ1-2, with D perhaps TRBD1 (5 bases). V shed 8 bases and J shed 7 bases, with 20 bases lying between them. Germline V gene data show CDR1 as MDHEN and CDR2 as SYDVKM. This CDR3 comprises 14 residues. CDR3: CASLGLIRPGGYTF. The CDR3 bases are TGTGCCAGCTTGGGACTTATCCGACCGGGTGGCTACACCTTC.

The chain recombines TRBV30 with TRBJ2-2, with 8 positions matching TRBD1. With 0 bases clipped from V and 3 bases from J, the junction kept 3 bases outside the gene matches. The CDR3 contains 15 residues. Germline V gives CDR1 GTSNPN, CDR2 SVGIG (reference sequence). CDR3 protein: CAWSVLDRDTGELFF. The CDR3 DNA reads TGTGCCTGGAGTGTACTGGACAGGGACACCGGGGAGCTGTTTTTT.

This clone was detected only a few times. This chain uses TRBV27 with TRBJ1-6, with D unclear. V lost 9 bases and J lost 0, with 12 bases in between. Germline V gene data show CDR1 as MNHEY and CDR2 as SMNVEV (reference sequence). The CDR3 has 15 amino acids. The CDR3 sequence: CARGLSSSYNSPLHF. The CDR3 DNA sequence: TGTGCCAGAGGACTTTCGAGCTCCTATAATTCACCCCTCCACTTT.